Presented here are 26 T cell receptor beta chains from one specimen sequenced in a study of regulatory T cells in long-lasting Graves disease. Time point given: persistent/refractory GD, antithyroid drugs over 5 years with positive TRAb. From RNA extracted from PBMCs, the TCR library was made. Library construction for TCR beta used iRepertoire HTBI primers and Arm-PCR of CDR3 regions. TCRdb fed the multiplex PCR reads into MiXCR, producing one record per CDR3 protein. The repertoire holds hundreds of thousands of distinct CDR3 sequences, with 25% to 35% as singletons. This material consisted of peripheral blood mononuclear cells (PBMCs), taken when the disease was refractory, from a patient treated with antithyroid drugs. These receptors originate from a female donor with Graves disease.

The chain carries TRBV20-1 and TRBJ1-4, with 9 bases fitting TRBD1. The CDR3 is 15 residues long. Germline trimming cut 1 base from V and 5 bases from J; bases unmatched to any gene: 5. CDR1 is DFQATT and CDR2 is SNEGSKA in the germline V gene (reference sequence). The CDR3 protein is CSARVPGTGNEKLFF. The CDR3 DNA reads as TGCAGTGCTAGAGTCCCCGGGACAGGGAATGAAAAACTGTTTTTT.

The sample holds a few counts of this clonotype. The J gene is TRBJ2-7, the V gene TRBV29-1; TRBD1 aligns across 8 bases. CDR1 is SQVTM, CDR2 ANQGSEA, per germline. The CDR3 covers 13 residues. The V gene end was trimmed by 4 bases and the J gene end by 0 bases; junction bases not matched to a gene: 2. The CDR3 nucleotides are TGCAGCGTTGCGGGACAGGCCTCCTACGAGCAGTACTTC. This translates into CSVAGQASYEQYF.

In regard to this clonotype: The junction shows a germline mismatch at one end, possibly a read error. The chain employs TRBV19 and TRBJ2-1, with TRBD2 identical over 9 bases. The CDR3 runs 15 residues. Per the germline V gene, CDR1 is LNHDA and CDR2 is SQIVND (reference sequence). The CDR3 DNA reads as TGTGTCAGTAGCCCTAGCGGGACGCAATACAATGAGCAGTTCTTC. Its protein is CVSSPSGTQYNEQFF.

This clonotype was seen repeatedly, ten times or more. V is TRBV12-3 or TRBV12-4 and J is TRBJ1-2; D is perhaps TRBD1 (5 bases). V was trimmed by 7 bases and J by 8 bases, leaving 17 bases between them. The CDR3 is 13 amino acids. CDR3 DNA sequence: TGTGCCAGCACCGCCGGGCGGGGCCGGGGCTACACCTTC. Translating gives CASTAGRGRGYTF.

Turning to this clonotype: Being one base from a much bigger clone, this may be a read error. As the CDR3 is not closed by the conserved phenylalanine or tryptophan, this likely results from a read error. This chain connects TRBV27 to TRBJ1-2, with D perhaps TRBD1 (5 bases). The germline V and J ends were trimmed by 3 bases and 3 bases, with 8 bases remaining between them. Per germline, CDR1 MNHEY and CDR2 SMNVEV (reference sequence). This CDR3 region has 13 residues. The CDR3 coding sequence is TGTGCCAGCAGTTTTGGAGGGGACTATGGCTACACCTCC. It specifies CASSFGGDYGYTS.

This clonotype was seen only once. This rearrangement joins TRBV7-9 to TRBJ1-4, with D possibly TRBD1 on 6 matching bases. CDR3 length: 20 residues. CDR1 is SEHNR, CDR2 FQNEAQ, per germline (reference sequence). With 1 base removed from V and 0 bases from J, the gap between germline ends came to 21 bases. The CDR3 coding sequence is TGTGCCAGCAGCTTAGTGATTCCGGGACATACAATTGCAACTAATGAAAAACTGTTTTTT. This sequence encodes CASSLVIPGHTIATNEKLFF. The variable domain in full, completed from reference TRBV7-9 and TRBJ1-4, reads DTGVSQNPRHKITKRGQNVTFRCDPISEHNRLYWYRQTLGQGPEFLTYFQNEAQLEKSRLLSDRFSAERPKGSFSTLEIQRTEQGDSAMYLCASSLVIPGHTIATNEKLFFGSGTQLSVL.

V is TRBV29-1 and J is TRBJ1-2, with D perhaps matching TRBD1 (5 bases). The CDR3 is made up of 13 amino acids. Trimming shortened V by 7 bases and J by 0 bases, and 12 bases separated the two germline ends. Germline V gene sequence: CDR1 SQVTM, CDR2 ANQGSEA. The DNA for the CDR3 is TGCAGCGCTTCTACAGGAACTAACTATGGCTACACCTTC. It encodes CSASTGTNYGYTF.

The rearrangement joins TRBV7-2 to TRBJ1-1; unclear D gene. The germline V and J ends were trimmed by 3 bases and 5 bases, with 13 bases remaining between them. From germline, CDR1 is SGHTA and CDR2 FQGNSA. This CDR3 comprises 14 residues. The CDR3 loop reads CASSFWGLFTEAFF. The DNA for the CDR3 is TGTGCCAGCAGCTTTTGGGGATTGTTTACTGAAGCTTTCTTT.

The table lists this clonotype with a few counts. The rearrangement links TRBV7-3 to TRBJ1-4, with no clear D. CDR1 and CDR2 from the germline V gene are SGHTA and FQGTGA. The CDR3 runs 15 residues. With 0 bases removed from V and 5 bases from J, the gap between germline ends came to 10 bases. The CDR3 DNA follows: TGTGCCAGCAGCTTAACCCCCGTTCAGAATGAAAAACTGTTTTTT. This translates into CASSLTPVQNEKLFF.

This clonotype was found a few times. The chain carries TRBV7-7 and TRBJ2-2; D is undetermined. Germline loops: CDR1 SSHAT, CDR2 FNYEAQ (reference sequence). This CDR3 is built from 16 residues. V dropped 5 bases and J dropped 5 bases, with 18 bases sitting between them. The CDR3 loop is CASSANRAASTGELFF. CDR3 sequence (DNA): TGTGCCAGCAGCGCCAACCGGGCAGCTTCGACCGGGGAGCTGTTTTTT.

This clonotype has more than one count but fewer than ten. The genes are TRBV5-1 and TRBJ1-2; maybe TRBD1 (6 bases). V was clipped by 0 bases and J by 4 bases, with 13 bases between them. There are 15 residues in the CDR3. Germline-derived CDR1 and CDR2 are SGHRS and YFSETQ. The CDR3 bases are TGCGCCAGCAGCTTGGGGGCTACAGGGTCCTATGGCTACACCTTC. Its protein product is CASSLGATGSYGYTF.

This clonotype was seen at least ten times. This chain joins TRBV18 and TRBJ2-5; 7 bases map to TRBD1. The germline V gene encodes CDR1 KGHSH and CDR2 LQKENI. V lost 3 bases to trimming and J lost 2 bases; unmatched junction nucleotides: 0. There are 13 residues in the CDR3. CDR3 sequence reads: CASSPTGQETQYF. CDR3 sequence (DNA): TGTGCCAGCTCACCGACAGGGCAAGAGACCCAGTACTTC.

This clonotype was observed a handful of times. The rearrangement uses TRBV20-1 and TRBJ1-1, with 7 bases matching TRBD1. The germline V gene has CDR1 DFQATT and CDR2 SNEGSKA (reference sequence). V shed 0 bases, J shed 10 bases, and the junction held 14 bases outside the gene matches. This CDR3 spans 15 amino acids. The CDR3 sequence is CSARDSGGNLVTAFF. CDR3 DNA sequence: TGCAGTGCTAGAGATTCAGGGGGAAACTTGGTGACAGCTTTCTTT.

This sequence joins TRBV19 and TRBJ2-2, with D possibly matching TRBD2 (6 bases). The CDR3 is 10 residues long. The V gene's germline CDR1 is LNHDA and CDR2 SQIVND (reference sequence). This CDR3 reads CPGTTGELFF. CDR3 bases: TGTCCAGGGACTACCGGGGAGCTGTTTTTT.

V is TRBV7-6 and J is TRBJ2-5; D perhaps matches TRBD2 (5 bases). The CDR3 runs to 14 residues. Per the germline V gene, CDR1 is SGHVS and CDR2 is FNYEAQ. V lost 5 bases to trimming and J lost 5 bases, with 15 bases between them. For the CDR3, the DNA is TGTGCCAGCAGCCCCCGCCGTTCGGGGGAGACCCAGTACTTC. Encoded protein: CASSPRRSGETQYF.

A few counts support this clonotype. The CDR3 spells CAIGTGQETQYF. CDR3 nucleotides: TGTGCCATCGGGACAGGCCAAGAGACCCAGTACTTC. The gene calls are TRBV10-3 and TRBJ2-5; 8 bases align to TRBD1. This CDR3 is built from 12 residues. CDR1 ENHRY and CDR2 SYGVKD come from the germline V gene. J lost 1 base, V lost 8 bases, and 0 bases had no gene match.

Written as DNA, the CDR3 is TGTGCCAGCAGCTTTTCTCCCGCGCGGAGTAACTATGGCTACACCTTC. It specifies CASSFSPARSNYGYTF. The V and J genes are TRBV28 and TRBJ1-2; D is ambiguous. The germline gives CDR1 MDHEN, CDR2 SYDVKM. V lost 6 bases and J 1 base, leaving 18 bases between the germline ends. The CDR3 is made up of 16 amino acids.

This clonotype came up a few times. J is TRBJ1-6 and V is TRBV18; a possible D gene is TRBD1 (6 bases). CDR1 and CDR2 (germline): KGHSH, LQKENI. This CDR3 is 14 amino acids long. The V and J ends lost 3 bases and 10 bases respectively, with 13 bases between them. For the CDR3, the DNA is TGTGCCAGCTCACCTCCCGGACAGACCTCACCCCTCCACTTT. Translating gives CASSPPGQTSPLHF.

Many counts were recorded for this clonotype. The chain is built from TRBV12-3 or TRBV12-4 and TRBJ1-4, with D possibly TRBD1 on 5 matching bases. The CDR3 is made up of 14 amino acids. The V end lost 4 bases, the J end lost 8 bases, and 14 bases lay between the germline ends. CDR3 residues: CASSSQGWVEKLFF. CDR3 DNA sequence: TGTGCCAGCAGTTCCCAGGGTTGGGTCGAAAAACTGTTTTTT.

This clonotype was observed a few times. The chain recombines TRBV30 with TRBJ1-2; D call uncertain. V lost 3 bases to trimming and J lost 0 bases, with 8 bases between them. The CDR3 spans 13 residues. Germline CDR1 reads GTSNPN; CDR2 reads SVGIG (reference sequence). The CDR3 region is CAWSHLTNYGYTF. Here the CDR3 DNA reads TGTGCCTGGAGCCACCTAACTAACTATGGCTACACCTTC. Together with reference TRBV30 and TRBJ1-2, the CDR3 gives the full variable domain: SQTIHQWPATLVQPVGSPLSLECTVEGTSNPNLYWYRQAAGRGLQLLFYSVGIGQISSEVPQNLSASRPQDRQFILSSKKLLLSDSGFYLCAWSHLTNYGYTFGSGTRLTVV.

This clonotype was picked up a small number of times. The chain carries TRBV6-1 and TRBJ1-1, with D perhaps matching TRBD1 (6 bases). The V and J ends lost 6 bases and 6 bases respectively, with 17 bases between them. The germline gives CDR1 MNHNS, CDR2 SASEGT. This CDR3 contains 14 residues. The CDR3 here is CASSLDRGAAEAFF. CDR3 bases: TGTGCCAGCAGCTTAGACCGGGGGGCGGCTGAAGCTTTCTTT.

This clonotype was recorded once. As DNA, the CDR3 is TGTGCCAGCAGCCCACAAGTGGGAGCGGGTGGCTACACCTTC. It specifies CASSPQVGAGGYTF. The chain is built from TRBV28 and TRBJ1-2; D unclear. The V end lost 6 bases, the J end lost 7 bases, and 18 bases lay between the germline ends. CDR3 length: 14 residues. CDR1 MDHEN and CDR2 SYDVKM come from the germline V gene.

This clonotype was counted a few times. The V gene is TRBV7-9, the J gene TRBJ2-7, with unresolved D. CDR1 SEHNR and CDR2 FQNEAQ come from the germline V gene (reference sequence). Trimming took off 4 bases at V and 6 bases at J, with 13 bases between the two ends. The CDR3 contains 13 residues. CDR3 sequence reads: CASSSNPLVEQYF. The DNA of the CDR3 is TGTGCCAGCAGCTCGAACCCCCTCGTCGAGCAGTACTTC.

This clonotype showed up just a few times. The V and J genes are TRBV5-1 and TRBJ1-5; D perhaps matches TRBD1 (5 bases). The CDR3 has 15 residues. V lost 4 bases to trimming and J lost 5 bases, with 16 bases between them. CDR1 is SGHRS, CDR2 YFSETQ, per germline. CDR3 sequence (DNA): TGCGCCAGCAGCCCACTGGGGACGGAATATCAGCCCCAGCATTTT. Amino acid sequence: CASSPLGTEYQPQHF. The full variable domain, with the rest looked up from reference TRBV5-1 and TRBJ1-5, is KAGVTQTPRYLIKTRGQQVTLSCSPISGHRSVSWYQQTPGQGLQFLFEYFSETQRNKGNFPGRFSGRQFSNSRSEMNVSTLELGDSALYLCASSPLGTEYQPQHFGDGTRLSIL.

The CDR3 sequence: CASSLTPLSGAISYEQYF. As DNA, the CDR3 is TGTGCCAGCTCACTCACACCCCTCTCGGGGGCCATCTCCTACGAGCAGTACTTC. This sequence joins TRBV18 and TRBJ2-7, with D possibly being TRBD1 or TRBD2 (6 bases each). CDR1 and CDR2 (germline): KGHSH, LQKENI. Trimming took 4 bases from V and 0 from J, leaving 22 bases between them. This CDR3 spans 18 amino acids.

This clonotype was seen ten or more times. The V gene is TRBV6-5, the J gene TRBJ1-1; 8 bases line up with TRBD1. The CDR3 length is 15 residues. V lost 0 bases and J lost 6; bases outside the gene matches: 6. From germline, CDR1 is MNHEY and CDR2 SVGAGI. The CDR3 DNA reads TGTGCCAGCAGTTACTCGAGGACAGGGACAGCTGAAGCTTTCTTT. Protein product: CASSYSRTGTAEAFF.